This T cell receptor (beta chain) was captured in a study of T cells in Graves' hyperthyroidism and ophthalmopathy. Exclusion criteria comprised uncontrolled infection, other autoimmune disease, pregnancy or lactation. Germline CDR1 KGHSH, CDR2 LQKENI. The CDR3 length is 17 residues. V gave up 0 bases and J gave up 0 bases, with 15 bases separating them. This clonotype was recorded a few times. RNA transcripts gave rise to amplified TCR beta CDR3 regions. First-round RT-PCR of the TCR CDR3 relied on the HTBI primer set. In TCRdb, the multiplex PCR reads were re-called with MiXCR into one record per CDR3 protein. The sample lists some 250,000 distinct CDR3 sequences, about 16% occurring once.

The chain joins TRBV18 to TRBJ2-7, with D possibly being TRBD1 or TRBD2 (6 bases each). The sequenced sample consisted of blood. This TCR was recovered from a woman between 50 and 59 years old with Graves' hyperthyroidism that later progressed to Graves' ophthalmopathy. CDR3 loop: CASSPPSRGHRSYEQYF. CDR3 coding DNA: TGTGCCAGCTCACCACCGTCCCGGGGGCATCGCTCCTACGAGCAGTACTTC. Supplemented by reference TRBV18 and TRBJ2-7, the full variable domain reads NAGVMQNPRHLVRRRGQEARLRCSPMKGHSHVYWYRQLPEEGLKFMVYLQKENIIDESGMPKERFSAEFPKEGPSILRIQQVVRGDSAAYFCASSPPSRGHRSYEQYFGPGTRLTVT.